The present T cell receptor beta chain was sequenced within a study of T-cell reconstitution after alpha-beta-depleted transplantation in children. Only a few counts were recorded for this clonotype. Unique molecular identifiers were incorporated into the prepared TCRbeta library. One entry per CDR3 protein, called by TCRdb with MiXCR from the PCR reads. The repertoire has about 420,000 distinct CDR3 sequences, roughly 17% of them found once; the top ten carry about 32%. The CDR3 sequence is 13 residues long. Germline values: CDR1 SQVTM, CDR2 ANQGSEA. V was pared by 7 bases and J by 2 bases, with 14 bases between.

J is TRBJ2-5 and V is TRBV29-1; perhaps TRBD2 as D (5 bases). The receptor comes from a boy in the first two years of life who had a stem cell transplant for Wiskott-Aldrich syndrome, so the T cells may come from the graft donor. The sample consisted of PBMCs, mostly from graft donor cells, taken 360 days after TCRalphabeta/CD19-depleted stem cell transplant. CDR3: CSGLVRGQETQYF. The CDR3 coding sequence is TGCAGCGGACTGGTACGCGGGCAAGAGACCCAGTACTTC. Variable domain in full (rest from reference TRBV29-1 and TRBJ2-5): SAVISQKPSRDICQRGTSLTIQCQVDSQVTMMFWYRQQPGQSLTLIATANQGSEATYESGFVIDKFPISRPNLTFSTLTVSNMSPEDSSIYLCSGLVRGQETQYFGPGTRLLVL.